The clone carrying this T cell receptor (beta chain) was seen only a few times. Produced via immunoSEQ multiplex PCR; TCRdb's table is partial and in-frame only. The table has about 26,000 clones, 80% to 90% seen once. Patients with autoimmune history or systemic immunosuppression were excluded. This specimen belongs to a study of OX40 agonist ivuxolimab in advanced cancers. Study-level background: Patients got intravenous ivuxolimab at 0.01 to 10 mg/kg every 2 weeks. The group had a mean age of approximately 60 years, ranged from roughly 23 to 90, and was less than 85% male. A history of anti-PD-1, anti-PD-L1 or anti-CTLA-4 therapy was acceptable, and more than 30% had some.

The TCR was taken from an adult with an advanced solid tumor such as melanoma, head and neck, liver or kidney cancer. The sequences come from CD4+ or CD8+ T cells sorted from blood, collected in a trial of the OX40 agonist ivuxolimab.

This chain's CDR3 is CASRRQGAPTGELFF. As DNA, the CDR3 is TGTGCCAGCAGGCGACAGGGGGCGCCTACCGGGGAGCTGTTTTTT. The rearrangement uses TRBV13 and TRBJ2-2, with 10 bases aligning to TRBD1. The V and J ends lost 6 bases and 5 bases, in that order; junction bases with no gene match: 6. Germline V gives CDR1 PRHDT, CDR2 FYEKMQ (reference sequence). This CDR3 is 15 amino acids long.